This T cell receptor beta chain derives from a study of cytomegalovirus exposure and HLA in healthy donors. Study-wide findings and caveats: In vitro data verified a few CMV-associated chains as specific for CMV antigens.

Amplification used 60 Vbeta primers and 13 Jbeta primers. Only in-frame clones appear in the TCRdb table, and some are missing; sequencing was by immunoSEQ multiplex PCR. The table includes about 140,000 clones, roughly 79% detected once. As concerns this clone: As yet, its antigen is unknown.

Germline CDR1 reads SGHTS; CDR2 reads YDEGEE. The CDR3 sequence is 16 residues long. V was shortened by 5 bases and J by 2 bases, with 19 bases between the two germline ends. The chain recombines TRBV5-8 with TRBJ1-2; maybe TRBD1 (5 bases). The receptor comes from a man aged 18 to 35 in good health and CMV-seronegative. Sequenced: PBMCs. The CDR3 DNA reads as TGTGCCAGCAGTAATGGACACATTATAAGGAACTATGGCTACACCTTC. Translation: CASSNGHIIRNYGYTF.